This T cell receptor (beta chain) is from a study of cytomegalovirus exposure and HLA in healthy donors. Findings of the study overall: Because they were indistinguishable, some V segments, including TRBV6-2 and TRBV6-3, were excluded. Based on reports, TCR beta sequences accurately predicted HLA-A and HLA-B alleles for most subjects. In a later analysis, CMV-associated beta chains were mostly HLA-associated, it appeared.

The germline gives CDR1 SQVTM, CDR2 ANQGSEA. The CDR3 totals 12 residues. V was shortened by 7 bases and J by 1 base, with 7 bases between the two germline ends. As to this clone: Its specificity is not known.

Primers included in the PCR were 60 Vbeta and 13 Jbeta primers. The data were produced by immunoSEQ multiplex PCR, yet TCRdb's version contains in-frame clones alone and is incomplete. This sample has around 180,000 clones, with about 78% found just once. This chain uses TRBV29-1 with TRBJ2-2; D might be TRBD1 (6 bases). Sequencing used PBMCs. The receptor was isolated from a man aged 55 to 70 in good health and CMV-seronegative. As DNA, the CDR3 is TGCAGCGCGGGACAGAACACCGGGGAGCTGTTTTTT. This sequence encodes CSAGQNTGELFF.